The table lists the clone carrying this TCR beta chain with a few counts. Its antigen is currently unknown. The CDR3 sequence is 14 residues long. The germline CDR1 and CDR2 sequences are MNHEY and SMNVEV (reference sequence). Trimming took 5 bases from V and 1 from J, leaving 10 bases between them. PBMCs served as the source from which CD4+ and CD8+ T cells were sorted. Extracted RNA was reverse transcribed into cDNA, the sequencing template. Clones were sequenced by immunoSEQ multiplex PCR, and TCRdb holds only the in-frame ones, with some missing. The sample holds 100,000 to 150,000 clones, about 47% seen once. This record belongs to a study of CD8+ T cells in alopecia areata. Study-wide findings and caveats: Normal scalp showed lower clonality than lesional scalp, especially alopecia totalis/universalis. Possibly as an HLA-related effect, TCR sharing across patients appeared less clear than in mice.

The source of this sequence is a human donor with alopecia areata. The J gene is TRBJ2-3, the V gene TRBV27; D may be TRBD1 (5 bases). This specimen was CD8+ T cells sorted from blood, taken at week 0. DNA for the CDR3: TGTGCCAGCAGTGACTCGACAGGCACAGATACGCAGTATTTT. Translating it yields CASSDSTGTDTQYF.